This is a list of T cell receptor beta chains from one sample in a study of shared clonotypes between healthy human individuals. Sequencing was performed with immunoSEQ multiplex PCR; in TCRdb, only in-frame clones are kept and a portion is missing. The sample has roughly 2 million clones; 85% to 95% are singletons. Input material: naive CD4+ T cells sorted from blood. Receptor source: a man aged 18 to 29 in good health. Each CDR3 is given with its conserved first and last residue. The order of the fields is V gene, clone size, J gene, D gene, CDR3 protein, CDR3 DNA. The D gene is left open where the match is weak. Some rows mark clone size as missing; the rest say once, few, many or name a class of expanded clone.

v_call: TRBV5-4; clone_size: NA; j_call: TRBJ2-7; d_call: NA; cdr3_aa: CASSFEGLEQYF; cdr3_nt: TGTGCCAGCAGCTTTGAAGGACTGGAGCAGTACTTC
v_call: TRBV19; clone_size: NA; j_call: TRBJ1-2; d_call: TRBD1; cdr3_aa: CASSSGQGLYGYTF; cdr3_nt: TGTGCCAGTAGTTCTGGACAGGGACTATATGGCTACACCTTC
v_call: TRBV18; clone_size: NA; j_call: TRBJ1-4; d_call: NA; cdr3_aa: CASSPPGRANEKLFF; cdr3_nt: TGTGCCAGCTCACCCCCAGGGCGGGCTAATGAAAAACTGTTTTTT
v_call: TRBV29-1; clone_size: once; j_call: TRBJ2-1; d_call: NA; cdr3_aa: CSVGGGPSSYNEQFF; cdr3_nt: TGCAGCGTTGGAGGTGGTCCGAGCTCCTACAATGAGCAGTTCTTC
v_call: TRBV18; clone_size: NA; j_call: TRBJ1-5; d_call: NA; cdr3_aa: CASSLQGGNQPQHF; cdr3_nt: TGTGCCAGCTCACTCCAGGGAGGTAATCAGCCCCAGCATTTT
v_call: TRBV30; clone_size: once; j_call: TRBJ2-7; d_call: NA; cdr3_aa: CAWSGKTVIVGRDEQYF; cdr3_nt: TGTGCCTGGAGTGGAAAGACAGTTATAGTCGGGAGAGACGAGCAGTACTTC
v_call: TRBV28; clone_size: NA; j_call: TRBJ1-3; d_call: NA; cdr3_aa: CASSSQSPGGSGNTIYF; cdr3_nt: TGTGCCAGCAGTTCACAGTCTCCTGGGGGCTCTGGAAACACCATATATTTT
v_call: TRBV6-5; clone_size: NA; j_call: TRBJ2-1; d_call: NA; cdr3_aa: CASSFGTRLRNEQFF; cdr3_nt: TGTGCCAGCAGTTTCGGGACTCGTTTGCGCAATGAGCAGTTCTTC
v_call: TRBV2; clone_size: NA; j_call: TRBJ1-3; d_call: NA; cdr3_aa: CASREYRVSGNTIYF; cdr3_nt: TGTGCCAGCAGGGAATACAGGGTCTCTGGAAACACCATATATTTT
v_call: TRBV29-1; clone_size: NA; j_call: TRBJ2-7; d_call: NA; cdr3_aa: CSAGRNYEQYF; cdr3_nt: TGCAGCGCGGGACGGAACTACGAGCAGTACTTC
v_call: TRBV28; clone_size: NA; j_call: TRBJ2-7; d_call: TRBD2; cdr3_aa: CASSSGAELYEQYF; cdr3_nt: TGTGCCAGCAGTAGCGGGGCTGAGCTCTACGAGCAGTACTTC
v_call: TRBV7-2; clone_size: NA; j_call: TRBJ2-7; d_call: TRBD2; cdr3_aa: CASSRTSGAYEQYF; cdr3_nt: TGTGCCAGCAGCCGGACTAGCGGGGCCTACGAGCAGTACTTC
v_call: TRBV28; clone_size: NA; j_call: TRBJ2-7; d_call: TRBD1; cdr3_aa: CASSTTGGYEQYF; cdr3_nt: TGTGCCAGCAGCACCACAGGGGGCTACGAGCAGTACTTC
v_call: TRBV29-1; clone_size: NA; j_call: TRBJ2-7; d_call: TRBD1; cdr3_aa: CSVQTGLEQYF; cdr3_nt: TGCAGCGTCCAGACAGGGCTCGAGCAGTACTTC
v_call: TRBV10-3; clone_size: NA; j_call: TRBJ1-5; d_call: NA; cdr3_aa: CAISPDGTNQPQHF; cdr3_nt: TGTGCCATCAGCCCGGACGGCACAAATCAGCCCCAGCATTTT
v_call: TRBV30; clone_size: NA; j_call: TRBJ2-3; d_call: NA; cdr3_aa: CAWSLGAADTQYF; cdr3_nt: TGTGCCTGGAGTTTGGGGGCGGCAGATACGCAGTATTTT
v_call: TRBV4-2; clone_size: NA; j_call: TRBJ2-7; d_call: TRBD1; cdr3_aa: CASSSIGTGFYEQYF; cdr3_nt: TGTGCCAGCAGCAGTATCGGGACAGGGTTCTACGAGCAGTACTTC
v_call: TRBV29-1; clone_size: NA; j_call: TRBJ2-2; d_call: TRBD2; cdr3_aa: CSVAITSAGELFF; cdr3_nt: TGCAGCGTCGCCATAACTAGCGCCGGGGAGCTGTTTTTT
v_call: TRBV5-1; clone_size: NA; j_call: TRBJ2-2; d_call: NA; cdr3_aa: CASSWGMDTGELFF; cdr3_nt: TGCGCCAGCAGCTGGGGGATGGACACCGGGGAGCTGTTTTTT
v_call: TRBV27; clone_size: NA; j_call: TRBJ2-7; d_call: TRBD2; cdr3_aa: CASTLKASGTYEQYF; cdr3_nt: TGTGCCAGCACCCTAAAGGCTAGCGGGACCTACGAGCAGTACTTC
v_call: TRBV6-6; clone_size: NA; j_call: TRBJ2-5; d_call: TRBD2; cdr3_aa: CASSYRTSSLETQYF; cdr3_nt: TGTGCCAGCAGTTACCGGACTAGCTCCCTGGAGACCCAGTACTTC
v_call: TRBV7-9; clone_size: NA; j_call: TRBJ1-4; d_call: NA; cdr3_aa: CASSFVGTGTANEKLFF; cdr3_nt: TGTGCCAGCAGCTTCGTTGGAACAGGGACGGCTAATGAAAAACTGTTTTTT
v_call: TRBV4-1; clone_size: NA; j_call: TRBJ2-7; d_call: NA; cdr3_aa: CASSQGGSSYEQYF; cdr3_nt: TGCGCCAGCAGCCAAGGGGGCAGCTCCTACGAGCAGTACTTC
v_call: TRBV19; clone_size: NA; j_call: TRBJ2-7; d_call: NA; cdr3_aa: CASSDRNEQYF; cdr3_nt: TGTGCCAGTAGTGACAGGAACGAGCAGTACTTC
v_call: TRBV4-2; clone_size: NA; j_call: TRBJ1-3; d_call: TRBD1; cdr3_aa: CASSQEGQQIGNTIYF; cdr3_nt: TGTGCCAGCAGCCAAGAGGGACAGCAGATTGGAAACACCATATATTTT
v_call: TRBV5-1; clone_size: NA; j_call: TRBJ1-2; d_call: NA; cdr3_aa: CASSSRTGPQAYGYTF; cdr3_nt: TGCGCCAGCAGCTCGAGGACCGGGCCTCAAGCCTATGGCTACACCTTC
v_call: TRBV18; clone_size: NA; j_call: TRBJ2-7; d_call: NA; cdr3_aa: CASSPGAGSYEQYF; cdr3_nt: TGTGCCAGCTCACCTGGGGCCGGCTCCTACGAGCAGTACTTC
v_call: TRBV7-2; clone_size: NA; j_call: TRBJ2-7; d_call: NA; cdr3_aa: CASSFARRDYEQYF; cdr3_nt: TGTGCCAGCAGCTTCGCTCGAAGAGACTACGAGCAGTACTTC
v_call: TRBV28; clone_size: once; j_call: TRBJ2-1; d_call: TRBD2; cdr3_aa: CASSLSGGPVYEQFF; cdr3_nt: TGTGCCAGCAGTTTGAGCGGGGGGCCGGTTTATGAGCAGTTCTTC
v_call: TRBV2; clone_size: NA; j_call: TRBJ1-2; d_call: NA; cdr3_aa: CASRDLGGYGYTF; cdr3_nt: TGTGCCAGCAGGGACCTGGGCGGCTATGGCTACACCTTC
v_call: TRBV5-1; clone_size: NA; j_call: TRBJ1-3; d_call: NA; cdr3_aa: CASTPPSGNTIYF; cdr3_nt: TGCGCCAGCACCCCCCCATCGGGAAACACCATATATTTT
v_call: TRBV5-1; clone_size: NA; j_call: TRBJ2-7; d_call: TRBD1; cdr3_aa: CASSLGQGNEQYF; cdr3_nt: TGCGCCAGCAGCTTGGGACAGGGGAACGAGCAGTACTTC
v_call: TRBV18; clone_size: NA; j_call: TRBJ2-2; d_call: NA; cdr3_aa: CASSPANTGELFF; cdr3_nt: TGTGCCAGCTCACCAGCTAACACCGGGGAGCTGTTTTTT
v_call: TRBV5-4; clone_size: NA; j_call: TRBJ1-2; d_call: NA; cdr3_aa: CASSLGPANYGYTF; cdr3_nt: TGTGCCAGCAGCCTCGGACCCGCTAACTATGGCTACACCTTC
v_call: TRBV19; clone_size: NA; j_call: TRBJ2-3; d_call: TRBD2; cdr3_aa: CASSHRLSGGADTQYF; cdr3_nt: TGTGCCAGTAGCCATAGACTAAGCGGGGGGGCCGATACGCAGTATTTT
v_call: TRBV6-5; clone_size: NA; j_call: TRBJ1-1; d_call: TRBD1; cdr3_aa: CASSYGTGITEAFF; cdr3_nt: TGTGCCAGCAGTTACGGGACAGGAATCACTGAAGCTTTCTTT
v_call: TRBV7-2; clone_size: NA; j_call: TRBJ2-1; d_call: NA; cdr3_aa: CASSLASLAYNEQFF; cdr3_nt: TGTGCCAGCAGCTTAGCTTCGCTGGCCTACAATGAGCAGTTCTTC
v_call: TRBV7-7; clone_size: NA; j_call: TRBJ1-6; d_call: TRBD1; cdr3_aa: CASSRDRDSPLHF; cdr3_nt: TGTGCTAGCAGTCGGGACAGGGATTCACCCCTCCACTTT
v_call: TRBV11-2; clone_size: NA; j_call: TRBJ1-4; d_call: NA; cdr3_aa: CASSLGPATNEKLFF; cdr3_nt: TGTGCCAGCAGCTTAGGACCCGCAACTAATGAAAAACTGTTTTTT
v_call: TRBV30; clone_size: NA; j_call: TRBJ2-5; d_call: TRBD1; cdr3_aa: CAWATGGSQETQYF; cdr3_nt: TGTGCCTGGGCCACAGGGGGCTCCCAAGAGACCCAGTACTTC
v_call: TRBV10-3; clone_size: NA; j_call: TRBJ2-6; d_call: NA; cdr3_aa: CATTGQVPSGANVLTF; cdr3_nt: TGTGCCACCACTGGGCAGGTTCCCTCTGGGGCCAACGTCCTGACTTTC
v_call: TRBV27; clone_size: NA; j_call: TRBJ2-5; d_call: TRBD2; cdr3_aa: CASTDSGGPVETQYF; cdr3_nt: TGTGCCAGCACCGATAGCGGGGGGCCGGTAGAGACCCAGTACTTC
v_call: TRBV25-1; clone_size: once; j_call: TRBJ2-5; d_call: NA; cdr3_aa: CASSGTQETQYF; cdr3_nt: TGTGCCAGCAGTGGGACTCAAGAGACCCAGTACTTC
v_call: TRBV5-1; clone_size: once; j_call: TRBJ1-6; d_call: NA; cdr3_aa: CASSPNNSPLHF; cdr3_nt: TGCGCCAGCAGCCCCAATAATTCACCCCTCCACTTT
v_call: TRBV18; clone_size: once; j_call: TRBJ2-7; d_call: TRBD1; cdr3_aa: CASSAWTGIGYEQYF; cdr3_nt: TGTGCCAGCTCAGCGTGGACAGGGATCGGCTACGAGCAGTACTTC
v_call: TRBV30; clone_size: NA; j_call: TRBJ1-1; d_call: NA; cdr3_aa: CAWSVEVNTEAFF; cdr3_nt: TGTGCCTGGAGTGTCGAGGTGAACACTGAAGCTTTCTTT
v_call: TRBV4-1; clone_size: NA; j_call: TRBJ2-1; d_call: NA; cdr3_aa: CASSNQGRTNEQFF; cdr3_nt: TGCGCCAGCTCGAACCAGGGAAGGACCAATGAGCAGTTCTTC
v_call: TRBV6-1; clone_size: NA; j_call: TRBJ2-1; d_call: NA; cdr3_aa: CAISDKAELNEQFF; cdr3_nt: TGTGCCATCAGTGATAAGGCAGAACTGAATGAGCAGTTCTTC
v_call: TRBV19; clone_size: NA; j_call: TRBJ2-2; d_call: NA; cdr3_aa: CASSITDRPARELFF; cdr3_nt: TGTGCCAGTAGTATCACCGACAGGCCGGCCCGGGAGCTGTTTTTT
v_call: TRBV10-3; clone_size: NA; j_call: TRBJ1-4; d_call: NA; cdr3_aa: CAIRDGNEKLFF; cdr3_nt: TGTGCCATCAGGGACGGCAATGAAAAACTGTTTTTT
v_call: TRBV9; clone_size: NA; j_call: TRBJ1-3; d_call: TRBD1; cdr3_aa: CASSVGQASGDTIYF; cdr3_nt: TGTGCCAGCAGCGTTGGACAGGCCTCTGGGGACACCATATATTTT
v_call: TRBV11-2; clone_size: NA; j_call: TRBJ2-1; d_call: NA; cdr3_aa: CASSPRLYNEQFF; cdr3_nt: TGTGCCAGCAGCCCCCGGTTGTACAATGAGCAGTTCTTC
v_call: TRBV2; clone_size: NA; j_call: TRBJ2-1; d_call: NA; cdr3_aa: CASGQENRYNEQFF; cdr3_nt: TGTGCCAGCGGTCAGGAGAATCGGTACAATGAGCAGTTCTTC
v_call: TRBV18; clone_size: NA; j_call: TRBJ2-1; d_call: TRBD2; cdr3_aa: CASSPSLAGGEGEQFF; cdr3_nt: TGTGCCAGCTCACCAAGTCTAGCGGGAGGAGAGGGTGAGCAGTTCTTC
v_call: TRBV28; clone_size: once; j_call: TRBJ2-7; d_call: TRBD1; cdr3_aa: CASREGQGTWEQYF; cdr3_nt: TGTGCCAGCAGAGAAGGACAGGGTACATGGGAGCAGTACTTC
v_call: TRBV20-1; clone_size: NA; j_call: TRBJ1-1; d_call: NA; cdr3_aa: CSARDSRAFF; cdr3_nt: TGCAGTGCTAGAGATTCCCGGGCTTTCTTT